The following is a T cell receptor (beta chain) sequence with its context. Its antigen is currently unknown. The record originates from a study of CD8 T cells in ankylosing spondylitis. Study outcomes and limitations: Seemingly characteristic of ankylosing spondylitis blood was a TCR beta motif consisting of eight highly homologous variants.

The CDR3 consists of 14 residues. V lost 1 base to trimming and J lost 6 bases, with 10 bases between them. Germline CDR1 reads LGHDT; CDR2 reads YNNKEL (reference sequence). TCRdb processed the 5' RACE reads anew with MiXCR; each CDR3 protein has one entry. The sample records hundreds of thousands of distinct CDR3 sequences, approximately 12% being singletons. The chain couples TRBV3-1 to TRBJ1-5, with D possibly being TRBD1 (5 bases). The TCR was taken from a male donor with ankylosing spondylitis. Source material: blood, either unsorted or a sorted T cell fraction (not recorded which). Written as DNA, the CDR3 is TGTGCCAGCAGCCAAGGAGGGGCCCGTCAGCCCCAGCATTTT. Translation gives CASSQGGARQPQHF.